The clone carrying this TCR beta chain was observed once. Its antigen is undetermined. These data belong to a study of identical twins. Study-wide findings and caveats: Twins shared beta out-of-frame sequences in excess, but this excess was weaker.

TCRdb re-called the 5' RACE reads with MiXCR, one entry per CDR3 protein. The profile covers approximately 670,000 distinct CDR3 sequences, with around 5.7% appearing a single time and under 2% taken by the ten largest. The ends were cut back, 4 bases at V and 4 bases at J, with 7 bases in the middle. Germline V gene sequence: CDR1 KGHSH, CDR2 LQKENI. The CDR3 runs to 13 residues. J is TRBJ2-2 and V is TRBV18, with a tentative D call TRBD1 (5 bases). Input material: naive T cells sorted from blood. The sequence was obtained from a man in his late teens or twenties in good health. CDR3 nucleotides: TGTGCCAGCTCACTACAGGCCACCGGGGAGCTGTTTTTT. It encodes CASSLQATGELFF.